This T cell receptor beta chain stems from a study of blood T cell repertoires in COVID-19. Study-wide background: Samples of COVID-19 (acute and convalescent) were obtained from the United States, Italy and Spain. Sources were T cells, B-cell-depleted T cells, or PBMCs; the material itself was cDNA or gDNA.

This clone has a single count. In the original workflow: Cell counts per sample came from amplifying reference gene primers. The table came from immunoSEQ multiplex PCR; TCRdb's copy has only in-frame clones and leaves some out. V, J and clone size are taken as reported in that table, and D and trimming were inferred from the DNA itself. The data contain 200,000 to 250,000 clones, roughly 83% of them seen just once; the ten biggest clones take up 7.4%. Germline CDR1 SEHNR, CDR2 FQNEAQ (reference sequence). The V and J ends lost 4 bases and 10 bases respectively, with 17 bases between them. The CDR3 extends over 15 amino acids.

This sequence was found in a woman aged 45-65 years with acute or convalescent COVID-19. V is TRBV7-9 and J is TRBJ1-6, with D possibly TRBD1 on 6 matching bases. Source material: peripheral blood. CDR3 loop: CASSSQQDSFSPLHF. The CDR3 DNA sequence: TGTGCCAGCAGCTCCCAACAGGACAGTTTCTCACCCCTCCACTTT. Variable domain in full (rest from reference TRBV7-9 and TRBJ1-6): DTGVSQNPRHKITKRGQNVTFRCDPISEHNRLYWYRQTLGQGPEFLTYFQNEAQLEKSRLLSDRFSAERPKGSFSTLEIQRTEQGDSAMYLCASSSQQDSFSPLHFGNGTRLTVT.